The next 21 T cell receptor beta chains were all read from a single sample in a study of blood T cell repertoires in COVID-19. Produced via immunoSEQ multiplex PCR; TCRdb's table is partial and in-frame only. The data show 200,000 to 250,000 clones, with less than 85% seen just once and 3.6% held by the top ten. The sequencing sample was made of peripheral blood. The receptor source for this set is a woman of 80 years or more with acute or convalescent COVID-19.

V is TRBV28 and J is TRBJ2-1, with D tentatively TRBD2 (6 bases). Germline V lookup: CDR1 MDHEN, CDR2 SYDVKM. The CDR3 totals 14 residues. Trimming cost V 10 bases and J 5 bases, with 18 bases left between them. CDR3 DNA sequence: TGTGCCACGTCGGTCCAGGGAGGTAACAATGAGCAGTTCTTC. Encoded protein: CATSVQGGNNEQFF.

This chain joins TRBV7-9 and TRBJ1-3; D not certain. Trimming took 3 bases from V and 7 from J, leaving 4 bases between them. Germline CDR1 and CDR2: SEHNR and FQNEAQ (reference sequence). The CDR3 is 11 residues long. As DNA, the CDR3 is TGTGCCAGCAGCTTGGAGAACACCATATATTTT. Translated, it gives CASSLENTIYF.

This clone was found a few times. V and J are TRBV7-6 and TRBJ2-7, with TRBD1 matching over 8 bases. V shed 5 bases, J shed 2 bases, and the junction held 17 bases outside the gene matches. Germline values: CDR1 SGHVS, CDR2 FNYEAQ. This CDR3 region has 18 residues. The CDR3 region has the DNA TGTGCCAGCAGCGTAACCCGCACCCCTACAGGGGGTACCTACGAGCAGTACTTC. Its translation is CASSVTRTPTGGTYEQYF.

This chain joins TRBV6-2 or TRBV6-3 and TRBJ2-1, with 9 bases lining up with TRBD2. The germline CDR1 and CDR2 sequences are MNHEY and SVGEGT. There are 17 residues in the CDR3. V trimming: 2 bases; J trimming: 1 base; junction bases outside the gene matches: 6. This chain's CDR3 is CASSYVGLAGSYNEQFF. CDR3 sequence (DNA): TGTGCCAGCAGTTACGTGGGACTAGCAGGATCCTACAATGAGCAGTTCTTC.

This chain connects TRBV7-2 to TRBJ1-1; D call uncertain. Germline CDR1 and CDR2: SGHTA and FQGNSA. This CDR3 region has 14 residues. The V gene lost 2 bases and the J gene lost 1 base, with 8 bases spanning the gap. The CDR3 protein is CASSLRGWNTEAFF. The DNA for the CDR3 is TGTGCCAGCAGCTTACGGGGATGGAACACTGAAGCTTTCTTT.

The V call is TRBV27, the J call TRBJ1-3, with TRBD1 identical over 11 bases. CDR1 is MNHEY, CDR2 SMNVEV, per germline (reference sequence). The trim removed 4 bases at V and 0 bases at J, leaving 8 bases unmatched. CDR3 length: 18 amino acids. CDR3 nucleotide sequence: TGTGCCAGCAGTTCTCTGGGGACAGGGGGGAGCTCTGGAAACACCATATATTTT. This sequence encodes CASSSLGTGGSSGNTIYF.

This clone turned up a few times. The chain carries TRBV6-5 and TRBJ2-4, with D maybe TRBD1 (6 bases). This CDR3 is built from 13 residues. The germline gives CDR1 MNHEY, CDR2 SVGAGI. The CDR3 nucleotides are TGTGCTAATACAGGGAGAGCCAAAAACATTCAGTACTTC. It yields the protein CANTGRAKNIQYF.

This clone was counted once. The chain recombines TRBV19 with TRBJ1-1, with a possible D match to TRBD1 (6 bases). This CDR3 comprises 17 residues. V was clipped by 2 bases and J by 0 bases, with 16 bases between them. Germline values: CDR1 LNHDA, CDR2 SQIVND (reference sequence). CDR3 in amino acids: CASSIFRSGALNTEAFF. Here the CDR3 DNA reads TGTGCCAGTAGTATATTCCGGTCAGGGGCCTTGAACACTGAAGCTTTCTTT.

This clone has a single count. The chain combines TRBV6-5 with TRBJ2-7; weak D call: TRBD2 (6 bases). Trimming took 10 bases from V and 7 from J, leaving 20 bases between them. CDR1 is MNHEY and CDR2 is SVGAGI in the germline V gene. The CDR3 consists of 13 residues. The CDR3 DNA is TGTGCCACCCTCCGGGAGTCTACGGGGGAGCAGTACTTC. It specifies CATLRESTGEQYF.

The rearrangement links TRBV7-3 to TRBJ2-3, with 7 bases fitting TRBD2. The J segment lost 5 bases and the V segment lost 3 bases, leaving 14 bases of the junction unmatched. This CDR3 comprises 17 residues. Germline V gene sequence: CDR1 SGHTA, CDR2 FQGTGA. The CDR3 nucleotides read TGTGCCAGCAGCTTGGGCGGGGGTGCGTCCCCGGTAGATACGCAGTATTTT. Translated, it gives CASSLGGGASPVDTQYF. Supplemented by reference TRBV7-3 and TRBJ2-3, the full variable domain reads GAGVSQTPSNKVTEKGKYVELRCDPISGHTALYWYRQSLGQGPEFLIYFQGTGAADDSGLPNDRFFAVRPEGSVSTLKIQRTERGDSAVYLCASSLGGGASPVDTQYFGPGTRLTVL.

V gene TRBV6-6 combines with J gene TRBJ2-7; D gene ambiguous. The CDR3 is made up of 14 amino acids. The ends were cut back, 3 bases at V and 1 base at J, with 10 bases in the middle. Germline lookup yields CDR1 MNHNY and CDR2 SVGAGI (reference sequence). CDR3 nucleotides: TGTGCCAGCAGTTATATGGCCGGGTCCTACGAGCAGTACTTC. Translating gives CASSYMAGSYEQYF.

This clone was detected only a few times. The gene calls are TRBV27 and TRBJ1-6; the match to TRBD1 covers 10 bases. In germline, CDR1 is MNHEY, CDR2 SMNVEV (reference sequence). CDR3 length equals 16 residues. V dropped 5 bases and J dropped 5; count of bases not matched to a gene: 6. The CDR3 bases are TGTGCCAGCAGTCACCGACAGGGGGCGAATAATTCACCCCTCCACTTT. Translating it yields CASSHRQGANNSPLHF.

This clone has just one count. The CDR3: CASSPLLQGEQYF. CDR3 DNA sequence: TGTGCCAGCAGCCCACTACTCCAGGGGGAGCAGTACTTC. The rearrangement joins TRBV5-4 to TRBJ2-7; a weak D match, TRBD1 (6 bases). This CDR3 contains 13 residues. Germline V gives CDR1 SGHNT, CDR2 YYREEE (reference sequence). V lost 4 bases and J lost 7, with 15 bases in between.

The gene calls are TRBV2 and TRBJ2-1; 11 nucleotides align to TRBD2. The CDR3 extends over 15 amino acids. With 6 bases clipped from V and 2 bases from J, the junction kept 3 bases outside the gene matches. Germline loops: CDR1 SNHLY, CDR2 FYNNEI. CDR3 amino acids: CASRRLAGPYNEQFF. The CDR3 DNA reads TGTGCCAGCAGAAGACTAGCGGGGCCCTACAATGAGCAGTTCTTC.

This clone came up once. The chain employs TRBV12-3 or TRBV12-4 and TRBJ1-4; the D gene is possibly TRBD1 (5 bases). This CDR3 is 12 amino acids long. Trimming cost V 8 bases and J 7 bases, with 11 bases left between them. CDR3 amino acids: CASGGAVEKLFF. CDR3 coding DNA: TGTGCCAGCGGCGGGGCTGTTGAAAAACTGTTTTTT.

V gene TRBV7-3 combines with J gene TRBJ1-2; 9 nucleotides match TRBD1. This CDR3 is 16 amino acids long. J lost 7 bases, V lost 5 bases, and 14 bases had no gene match. Germline V lookup: CDR1 SGHTA, CDR2 FQGTGA. The CDR3 loop is CASSPGLGTGSGGYTF. As DNA, the CDR3 is TGTGCCAGCAGCCCCGGTCTTGGGACAGGGTCTGGTGGCTACACCTTC.

This clone was seen a single time. V is TRBV7-9 and J is TRBJ2-5, with TRBD1 matching 8 bases. V was clipped by 6 bases and J by 5 bases; unmatched bases: 5. This CDR3 region has 13 residues. Germline CDR1 and CDR2: SEHNR and FQNEAQ (reference sequence). In nucleotides, the CDR3 is TGTGCCAGCAGATGGACAGGGCCGGAGACCCAGTACTTC. As protein: CASRWTGPETQYF.

V gene TRBV27 combines with J gene TRBJ2-7; perhaps TRBD2 as D (6 bases). This CDR3 is 13 amino acids long. Trimming cost V 3 bases and J 2 bases, with 8 bases left between them. Germline V gives CDR1 MNHEY, CDR2 SMNVEV (reference sequence). In nucleotides, the CDR3 is TGTGCCAGCAGTTTTCGGAGGGCCTACGAGCAGTACTTC. Protein sequence: CASSFRRAYEQYF.

This sequence joins TRBV28 and TRBJ2-7, with 10 bases fitting TRBD2. The CDR3 is 14 amino acids. V lost 5 bases, J lost 4 bases, and 5 bases stayed unmatched. In germline, CDR1 is MDHEN, CDR2 SYDVKM. The CDR3 loop reads CASSPPGLAYEQYF. In DNA form, the CDR3 reads TGTGCCAGCAGTCCCCCGGGACTAGCGTACGAGCAGTACTTC.

With regard to this clone: Other DNA sequences of this sample code for an identical CDR3. The chain links TRBV5-1 to TRBJ2-2; a possible D gene is TRBD1 (6 bases). From germline, CDR1 is SGHRS and CDR2 YFSETQ. This CDR3 is 14 amino acids long. V was pared by 4 bases and J by 1 base, with 8 bases between. The CDR3 region is CASSPGQNTGELFF. The CDR3 region has the DNA TGCGCCAGCAGCCCGGGACAGAACACCGGGGAGCTGTTTTTT.

The chain is built from TRBV28 and TRBJ2-2; 8 nucleotides agree with TRBD2. With 6 bases clipped from V and 6 bases from J, the junction kept 9 bases outside the gene matches. CDR3 size: 15 residues. The germline CDR1 and CDR2 sequences are MDHEN and SYDVKM. The DNA for the CDR3 is TGTGCCAGCAGAATGGCGGGGGGATGGGCCGGGGAGCTGTTTTTT. It codes for CASRMAGGWAGELFF.